This is a list of T cell receptor beta chains from one sample in a study of T cell responses to AZD1222 COVID-19 vaccine. Here immunoSEQ multiplex PCR was the method, and the copy in TCRdb shows in-frame clones only, minus some. The data show around 150,000 clones, with roughly 91% seen just once and 6.5% to 8.5% held by the top ten. The source was peripheral blood, collected 28 days after the second AZD1222 dose. Receptors originate from an adult who received the AZD1222 COVID-19 vaccine. CDR3s include the opening cysteine and the closing phenylalanine or tryptophan. D genes are given only for firm matches. Rows may omit the clone size; those that give it use once, few, many or a size class.

clone size: few
CDR3 length: 15
J gene: TRBJ1-5
D gene: .
V gene: TRBV18
CDR3 protein: CASSPGHSVDQPQHF
CDR3 DNA: TGTGCCAGCTCACCCGGACACTCCGTCGATCAGCCCCAGCATTTT

clone size: once
CDR3 length: 13
J gene: TRBJ1-1
D gene: TRBD1
V gene: TRBV19
CDR3 protein: CAAKQGDMTEAFF
CDR3 DNA: TGTGCCGCGAAACAGGGGGATATGACTGAAGCTTTCTTT

clone size: .
CDR3 length: 12
J gene: TRBJ1-2
D gene: .
V gene: TRBV9
CDR3 protein: CASSVGGHGYTF
CDR3 DNA: TGTGCCAGCAGCGTTGGGGGGCATGGCTACACCTTC

clone size: .
CDR3 length: 16
J gene: TRBJ1-1
D gene: .
V gene: TRBV21-1
CDR3 protein: CASSKGTLASWTEAFF
CDR3 DNA: TGTGCCAGCAGCAAAGGGACCCTCGCGAGTTGGACTGAAGCTTTCTTT

clone size: .
CDR3 length: 13
J gene: TRBJ1-1
D gene: .
V gene: TRBV9
CDR3 protein: CASSVRGDTEAFF
CDR3 DNA: TGTGCCAGCAGCGTCAGAGGGGATACTGAAGCTTTCTTT

clone size: .
CDR3 length: 14
J gene: TRBJ1-1
D gene: .
V gene: TRBV5-1
CDR3 protein: CASSLYGAVTEAFF
CDR3 DNA: TGCGCCAGCAGCTTGTACGGGGCCGTCACTGAAGCTTTCTTT

clone size: .
CDR3 length: 13
J gene: TRBJ1-3
D gene: .
V gene: TRBV2
CDR3 protein: CASTWAPGNTIYF
CDR3 DNA: TGTGCCAGCACTTGGGCGCCCGGAAACACCATATATTTT

clone size: once
CDR3 length: 16
J gene: TRBJ1-1
D gene: .
V gene: TRBV5-4
CDR3 protein: CASSLAQFSMNTEAFF
CDR3 DNA: TGTGCCAGCAGCTTGGCCCAATTTAGTATGAACACTGAAGCTTTCTTT

clone size: .
CDR3 length: 12
J gene: TRBJ2-7
D gene: .
V gene: TRBV29-1
CDR3 protein: CSVELRDYEQYF
CDR3 DNA: TGCAGCGTTGAACTCCGGGACTACGAGCAGTACTTC

clone size: .
CDR3 length: 11
J gene: TRBJ1-4
D gene: .
V gene: TRBV7-2
CDR3 protein: CASTSNEKLFF
CDR3 DNA: TGTGCCAGCACCAGTAATGAAAAACTGTTTTTT

clone size: .
CDR3 length: 16
J gene: TRBJ2-1
D gene: .
V gene: TRBV7-6
CDR3 protein: CASSLQGAGSYNEQFF
CDR3 DNA: TGTGCCAGCAGCTTACAGGGCGCCGGCTCCTACAATGAGCAGTTCTTC

clone size: .
CDR3 length: 17
J gene: TRBJ1-5
D gene: .
V gene: TRBV5-8
CDR3 protein: CASSILGGRYSNQPQHF
CDR3 DNA: TGTGCCAGCAGCATATTGGGGGGCCGTTATAGCAATCAGCCCCAGCATTTT

clone size: .
CDR3 length: 14
J gene: TRBJ1-2
D gene: TRBD1
V gene: TRBV27
CDR3 protein: CASSPRQGAIGYTF
CDR3 DNA: TGTGCCAGCAGTCCCCGACAGGGGGCGATAGGCTACACCTTC

clone size: .
CDR3 length: 14
J gene: TRBJ2-7
D gene: .
V gene: TRBV18
CDR3 protein: CASSPMDISYEQYF
CDR3 DNA: TGTGCCAGCTCACCAATGGACATCTCCTACGAGCAGTACTTC

clone size: .
CDR3 length: 13
J gene: TRBJ1-1
D gene: TRBD1
V gene: TRBV7-8
CDR3 protein: CASRWGQGTEAFF
CDR3 DNA: TGTGCCAGCAGGTGGGGACAGGGGACTGAAGCTTTCTTT

clone size: few
CDR3 length: 14
J gene: TRBJ1-1
D gene: TRBD1
V gene: TRBV10-3
CDR3 protein: CAISQDRGNTEAFF
CDR3 DNA: TGTGCCATCAGCCAAGACAGGGGGAATACTGAAGCTTTCTTT

clone size: .
CDR3 length: 14
J gene: TRBJ2-1
D gene: .
V gene: TRBV5-4
CDR3 protein: CASSFGGADNEQFF
CDR3 DNA: TGTGCCAGCAGCTTCGGAGGGGCCGACAATGAGCAGTTCTTC

clone size: .
CDR3 length: 14
J gene: TRBJ2-7
D gene: TRBD1
V gene: TRBV2
CDR3 protein: CASSSGQGPYEQYF
CDR3 DNA: TGTGCCAGCAGTTCGGGACAGGGGCCCTACGAGCAGTACTTC

clone size: .
CDR3 length: 13
J gene: TRBJ1-3
D gene: .
V gene: TRBV6-5
CDR3 protein: CASRPTAGNTIYF
CDR3 DNA: TGTGCCAGCAGACCGACAGCTGGAAACACCATATATTTT

clone size: once
CDR3 length: 14
J gene: TRBJ2-2
D gene: .
V gene: TRBV7-9
CDR3 protein: CASSLGGQNGELFF
CDR3 DNA: TGTGCCAGCAGCCTCGGGGGGCAGAACGGGGAGCTGTTTTTT

clone size: .
CDR3 length: 16
J gene: TRBJ1-5
D gene: TRBD1
V gene: TRBV7-8
CDR3 protein: CASSLNRDSLYQPQHF
CDR3 DNA: TGTGCCAGCAGCTTAAACCGGGACAGCCTTTATCAGCCCCAGCATTTT

clone size: .
CDR3 length: 15
J gene: TRBJ1-5
D gene: TRBD1
V gene: TRBV3-1/TRBV3-2
CDR3 protein: CASSLQGEGNQPQHF
CDR3 DNA: TGTGCCAGCAGCCTACAGGGGGAGGGGAATCAGCCCCAGCATTTT